The rows below give T cell receptor beta chains drawn from one sample of a study of blood T cell repertoires in COVID-19. Assay: immunoSEQ multiplex PCR; the TCRdb copy retains only in-frame clones and omits some. This table has fewer than 350,000 clones, approximately 89% appearing once. The sample consisted of PBMCs or T cells enriched from blood (not recorded which). These receptors all stem from a woman aged 40 to 50 who had recovered from COVID-19. CDR3s include the opening cysteine and the closing phenylalanine or tryptophan. Each record gives: J gene, clone size, D gene, V gene, CDR3 protein, CDR3 DNA. D genes are given only for firm matches. Clone size appears in some rows only: once, few, many, or a class for an expanded clone.

TRBJ2-5	.	.	TRBV2	CASTLEREETQYF	TGTGCCAGCACCCTGGAGCGGGAAGAGACCCAGTACTTC
TRBJ1-2	few	TRBD1	TRBV30	CAWRAGGYGYTF	TGTGCCTGGAGGGCAGGGGGCTATGGCTACACCTTC
TRBJ2-4	once	.	TRBV19	CASRERGGPAKNIQYF	TGTGCCAGTAGAGAAAGGGGGGGCCCAGCCAAAAACATTCAGTACTTC
TRBJ2-7	.	.	TRBV18	CASSQGRLASGGYEQYF	TGTGCCAGCTCACAGGGGCGGCTAGCGTCAGGGGGCTACGAGCAGTACTTC
TRBJ2-7	.	.	TRBV6-2/TRBV6-3	CASSYSVGYEQYF	TGTGCCAGCAGTTACTCGGTCGGCTACGAGCAGTACTTC
TRBJ2-4	.	.	TRBV18	CASSPRDRGTKNIQYF	TGTGCCAGCTCACCACGAGATCGGGGAACCAAAAACATTCAGTACTTC
TRBJ1-5	.	.	TRBV19	CASSIVRGFKSNQPQHF	TGTGCCAGTAGTATAGTTCGGGGATTCAAGAGCAATCAGCCCCAGCATTTT
TRBJ2-7	.	TRBD2	TRBV9	CASSLRLAGAYEQYF	TGTGCCAGCAGCTTGAGACTAGCGGGGGCCTACGAGCAGTACTTC
TRBJ2-1	.	TRBD1	TRBV5-6	CASSSTTGLEQFF	TGTGCCAGCAGCTCGACGACAGGGCTTGAGCAGTTCTTC
TRBJ2-1	.	.	TRBV9	CASSPIAGGSKGQFF	TGTGCCAGCAGCCCTATAGCTGGTGGCTCGAAAGGGCAGTTCTTC
TRBJ1-6	.	.	TRBV5-1	CASSVQGSYNSPLHF	TGCGCCAGCAGTGTTCAGGGGTCCTATAATTCACCCCTCCACTTT
TRBJ2-1	.	.	TRBV7-6	CASSLRGGSYNEQFF	TGTGCCAGCAGCCTAAGGGGGGGCTCCTACAATGAGCAGTTCTTC
TRBJ1-5	.	.	TRBV7-8	CASSLLGRGGQPQHF	TGTGCCAGCAGCTTACTAGGAAGGGGTGGTCAGCCCCAGCATTTT
TRBJ2-3	.	.	TRBV7-3	CASSLNRGSDTQYF	TGTGCCAGCAGCTTAAATCGGGGTTCAGATACGCAGTATTTT
TRBJ1-1	.	.	TRBV24-1	CATSDLRRGLNTEAFF	TGTGCCACCAGTGATTTAAGGAGAGGGCTGAACACTGAAGCTTTCTTT
TRBJ2-3	.	.	TRBV3-1/TRBV3-2	CASSQDAARFDTQYF	TGTGCCAGCAGCCAAGACGCGGCGCGGTTTGATACGCAGTATTTT
TRBJ2-5	.	.	TRBV30	CAWSWRKVTQYF	TGTGCCTGGAGTTGGCGGAAGGTGACCCAGTACTTC
TRBJ1-6	.	.	TRBV5-1	CASSPLDRSPNSPLHF	TGCGCCAGCAGCCCCTTGGACAGATCTCCTAATTCACCCCTCCACTTT
TRBJ1-2	.	.	TRBV7-2	CASSLAQGGYTF	TGTGCCAGCAGCTTAGCACAGGGAGGCTACACCTTC
TRBJ2-5	once	.	TRBV28	CASSPWPTQETQYF	TGTGCCAGCAGTCCCTGGCCAACCCAAGAGACCCAGTACTTC
TRBJ2-7	.	TRBD1	TRBV11-2	CASTVDRVISYEQYF	TGTGCCAGCACCGTCGACAGGGTCATTTCCTACGAGCAGTACTTC
TRBJ2-7	.	.	TRBV12-3/TRBV12-4	CASSLVGTYEQYF	TGTGCCAGCAGTTTGGTCGGGACCTACGAGCAGTACTTC
TRBJ1-4	.	.	TRBV29-1	CSVEGGVTNEKLFF	TGCAGCGTGGAAGGGGGAGTAACTAATGAAAAACTGTTTTTT
TRBJ1-3	.	TRBD1	TRBV24-1	CATSDPTPDRVGRNTIYF	TGTGCCACCAGTGATCCGACACCAGACAGGGTAGGGAGAAACACCATATATTTT
TRBJ2-1	.	.	TRBV7-8	CASSFIEARPDEQFF	TGTGCCAGCAGCTTCATTGAGGCCCGGCCCGATGAGCAGTTCTTC
TRBJ1-1	.	TRBD1	TRBV24-1	CATSERQGHTFF	TGTGCCACCAGTGAGAGACAGGGCCATACTTTCTTT